Shown below are 26 T cell receptor beta chains from a single sample sequenced in a study of CD8+ T cells in alopecia areata. Sequencing used cDNA as its template, made by extracting RNA and reverse transcribing it. Repertoires were generated with immunoSEQ multiplex PCR, while TCRdb's copy carries only in-frame clones and drops some. This sample has 200,000 to 250,000 clones, with less than 75% found just once. Treatment: oral pan-JAK inhibitor, 5-10 mg twice daily. The material was CD4+ T cells sorted from blood, obtained at week 4, from a patient treated with tofacitinib. The receptors come from a human donor with alopecia areata.

V gene TRBV29-1 combines with J gene TRBJ2-3; no clear D. The CDR3 length is 14 residues. CDR1 is SQVTM and CDR2 is ANQGSEA in the germline V gene. V lost 1 base and J 0 bases, leaving 8 bases between the germline ends. In nucleotides, the CDR3 is TGCAGCGTTGAAGTAGTAGCTAGCACAGATACGCAGTATTTT. Amino acid sequence: CSVEVVASTDTQYF.

The chain has TRBV29-1 and TRBJ1-1; D is unclear. CDR3 length: 14 residues. The germline V gene has CDR1 SQVTM and CDR2 ANQGSEA. The V end lost 1 base, the J end lost 7 bases, and 16 bases lay between the germline ends. The DNA for the CDR3 is TGCAGCGTTGAAGGCAGACTCCCGCCCTTTGAAGCTTTCTTT. It specifies CSVEGRLPPFEAFF.

The chain links TRBV25-1 to TRBJ1-6; D gene ambiguous. Looked up from germline, CDR1 is MGHDK and CDR2 is SYGVNS. Trimming took off 4 bases at V and 10 bases at J, with 14 bases between the two ends. The CDR3 spans 14 residues. The CDR3 bases are TGTGCCAGCAGTGGTACGGGAGGAAACTCACCCCTCCACTTT. This sequence encodes CASSGTGGNSPLHF.

V gene TRBV7-9 combines with J gene TRBJ2-1; D may be TRBD2 (6 bases). The ends were cut back, 6 bases at V and 1 base at J, with 16 bases in the middle. Per the germline V gene, CDR1 is SEHNR and CDR2 is FQNEAQ (reference sequence). The CDR3 has 16 amino acids. This CDR3 reads CASREAGIRSYNEQFF. The CDR3 nucleotides are TGTGCCAGCAGGGAGGCGGGGATCAGGTCCTACAATGAGCAGTTCTTC.

This chain uses TRBV14 with TRBJ2-1; the D gene is possibly TRBD1 (5 bases). The CDR3 runs 17 residues. V was clipped by 0 bases and J by 0 bases, with 12 bases between them. Germline values: CDR1 SGHDN, CDR2 FVKESK. DNA for the CDR3: TGTGCCAGCAGCCAAGATTGGGTGACAGACTCCTACAATGAGCAGTTCTTC. This sequence encodes CASSQDWVTDSYNEQFF.

CDR3 sequence (DNA): TGTGCCACCCTACTAACGAACACTGAAGCTTTCTTT. Residues: CATLLTNTEAFF. The J gene is TRBJ1-1, the V gene TRBV28; no clear D gene. The V gene lost 10 bases and the J gene lost 1 base, with 10 bases spanning the gap. CDR1 is MDHEN, CDR2 SYDVKM, per germline. The CDR3 spans 12 residues.

The chain has TRBV16 and TRBJ1-5; D unresolved. Germline CDR1 is KGHSY and CDR2 is FQNENV. The CDR3 has 13 amino acids. Trimming pared 1 base from V and 4 bases from J, leaving 5 bases between. CDR3 bases: TGTGCCAGCAGCCAATTCAGGAATCAGCCCCAGCATTTT. Its protein is CASSQFRNQPQHF.

The J gene is TRBJ2-7, the V gene TRBV27; 9 nucleotides agree with TRBD2. Trimming at V came to 6 bases and at J to 7 bases, leaving 10 bases not matched to a gene. Looked up from germline, CDR1 is MNHEY and CDR2 is SMNVEV (reference sequence). The CDR3 is 14 amino acids. In DNA, the CDR3 is TGTGCCAGCAGACAAGCGGGGGGCCTGGGAGAGCAGTACTTC. Residues: CASRQAGGLGEQYF.

The chain uses TRBV25-1 and TRBJ2-1, with 7 nucleotides matching TRBD1. Unmatched junction bases numbered 2, after V lost 3 bases and J lost 0 bases. Germline values: CDR1 MGHDK, CDR2 SYGVNS. The length of the CDR3 is 15 residues. CDR3 in amino acids: CASSDRGSSYNEQFF. CDR3 nucleotide sequence: TGTGCCAGCAGTGACAGGGGGAGCTCCTACAATGAGCAGTTCTTC.

This clone was seen a few times. The rearrangement uses TRBV5-8 and TRBJ2-1, with 7 positions matching TRBD1. CDR1 and CDR2 from the germline V gene are SGHTS and YDEGEE. This CDR3 is built from 16 residues. The junction had 9 bases not matched to a gene; V was cut back by 2 bases and J by 4 bases. The CDR3 nucleotides are TGTGCCAGCAGCTTTCGCCGGGACAGCCGATACAATGAGCAGTTCTTC. Amino acid sequence: CASSFRRDSRYNEQFF.

This clone was seen a few times. This chain uses TRBV30 with TRBJ1-5; tentatively, D is TRBD1 (6 bases). CDR1 is GTSNPN, CDR2 SVGIG, per germline (reference sequence). CDR3 length: 15 residues. Trimming took 2 bases from V and 1 from J, leaving 12 bases between them. The DNA of the CDR3 is TGTGCCTGGAGTACCGGGGGCAGGAGCAATCAGCCCCAGCATTTT. It specifies CAWSTGGRSNQPQHF. The whole variable domain, remainder taken from reference TRBV30 and TRBJ1-5, is SQTIHQWPATLVQPVGSPLSLECTVEGTSNPNLYWYRQAAGRGLQLLFYSVGIGQISSEVPQNLSASRPQDRQFILSSKKLLLSDSGFYLCAWSTGGRSNQPQHFGDGTRLSIL.

This chain connects TRBV7-3 to TRBJ1-6, with D unresolved. The germline CDR1 and CDR2 sequences are SGHTA and FQGTGA. This CDR3 has 14 amino acids. The V and J ends lost 5 bases and 0 bases respectively, with 5 bases between them. This CDR3 reads CASSLSSYNSPLHF. CDR3 in DNA: TGTGCCAGCAGCCTGAGCTCCTATAATTCACCCCTCCACTTT.

CDR3 protein: CSVRTGTGSYEQYF. Written as DNA, the CDR3 is TGCAGCGTTAGGACAGGGACTGGTTCGTACGAGCAGTACTTC. J is TRBJ2-7 and V is TRBV29-1; 8 nucleotides line up with TRBD1. The CDR3 consists of 14 residues. V lost 5 bases, J lost 4 bases, and 10 bases stayed unmatched. Per germline, CDR1 SQVTM and CDR2 ANQGSEA.

This chain connects TRBV10-3 to TRBJ1-5; no firm D call. Germline-derived CDR1 and CDR2 are ENHRY and SYGVKD. The V end was cut by 4 bases, the J end by 2 bases, with 6 bases between. The CDR3 contains 13 residues. CDR3 region: CAISAWGNQPQHF. CDR3 in DNA: TGTGCCATCAGTGCCTGGGGCAATCAGCCCCAGCATTTT.

V gene TRBV11-2 combines with J gene TRBJ2-7; D remains ambiguous. Germline CDR1 SGHAT, CDR2 FQNNGV. Trimming took 1 base from V and 2 from J, leaving 0 bases between them. This CDR3 comprises 11 residues. CDR3 sequence reads: CASSLAYEQYF. For the CDR3, the DNA is TGTGCCAGCAGCTTAGCCTACGAGCAGTACTTC.

This chain connects TRBV15 to TRBJ1-2, with 10 bases fitting TRBD1. Germline V gene lookup returns CDR1 LNHNV and CDR2 YYDKDF (reference sequence). Trimming took 4 bases from V and 3 from J; bases not matched to a gene: 2. This CDR3 has 14 residues. This CDR3 reads CATSKDRGYYGYTF. The CDR3, as DNA: TGTGCCACCAGCAAGGACAGGGGGTACTATGGCTACACCTTC.

This sequence joins TRBV29-1 and TRBJ1-1; D perhaps matches TRBD1 (6 bases). Trimming stripped 5 bases from V and 3 bases from J, with 13 bases between. Germline CDR1 and CDR2: SQVTM and ANQGSEA. CDR3 length: 13 residues. CDR3 in amino acids: CSVTRTADTEAFF. CDR3 DNA sequence: TGCAGCGTTACCCGGACAGCGGACACTGAAGCTTTCTTT. Complete variable domain (other parts from reference TRBV29-1 and TRBJ1-1): SAVISQKPSRDICQRGTSLTIQCQVDSQVTMMFWYRQQPGQSLTLIATANQGSEATYESGFVIDKFPISRPNLTFSTLTVSNMSPEDSSIYLCSVTRTADTEAFFGQGTRLTVV.

Note on this clone: This sample also contains other DNA sequences that code for the same CDR3. This chain joins TRBV7-3 and TRBJ2-1; D call uncertain. Trimming removed 2 bases at V and 4 bases at J, with 6 bases between. The CDR3 is made up of 13 amino acids. The V gene's germline CDR1 is SGHTA and CDR2 FQGTGA. CDR3: CASSLGSYNEQFF. The CDR3 bases are TGTGCCAGCAGCTTAGGCAGTTACAATGAGCAGTTCTTC.

The chain employs TRBV2 and TRBJ2-5; 9 bases agree with TRBD1. The germline V gene has CDR1 SNHLY and CDR2 FYNNEI. The CDR3 has 15 residues. The V segment lost 6 bases and the J segment 2 bases; nucleotides outside the gene matches: 7. The CDR3 nucleotides read TGTGCCAGCAGCGTTGGGACAGGGAGGCAAGAGACCCAGTACTTC. Its translation: CASSVGTGRQETQYF.

A word on this clone: One end of the junction fails to match germline, which may point to a read error. The same CDR3 also results from other DNA sequences found in this sample. The V and J genes are TRBV2 and TRBJ2-7; D not certain. This CDR3 is 12 amino acids long. The germline V gene has CDR1 SNHLY and CDR2 FYNNEI. The CDR3 is CASTEDSYEQYF. The CDR3 nucleotides read TGTGCCAGCACTGAAGACTCCTACGAGCAGTACTTC.

This sequence joins TRBV18 and TRBJ1-2; 7 bases map to TRBD1. The CDR3 has 14 amino acids. CDR1 and CDR2 from the germline V gene are KGHSH and LQKENI. The ends lost 6 bases at V and 3 bases at J; junction bases unmatched: 7. The CDR3 DNA follows: TGTGCCAGCTCTTTAAGGGGGCCGGACTATGGCTACACCTTC. This gives the protein CASSLRGPDYGYTF.

In its sample, this clone was seen a few times. The rearrangement joins TRBV19 to TRBJ1-1; no reliable D call. CDR1 and CDR2 (germline): LNHDA, SQIVND (reference sequence). Deletions cut 2 bases from V and 8 bases from J, with 6 bases between. The CDR3 covers 11 residues. The CDR3 DNA sequence: TGTGCCAGTAGTATATCCAGGGAAGCTTTCTTT. Encoded protein: CASSISREAFF. Drawing the rest from reference TRBV19 and TRBJ1-1, the complete variable domain is DGGITQSPKYLFRKEGQNVTLSCEQNLNHDAMYWYRQDPGQGLRLIYYSQIVNDFQKGDIAEGYSVSREKKESFPLTVTSAQKNPTAFYLCASSISREAFFGQGTRLTVV.

This clone was seen once. CDR3 DNA sequence: TGCAGCGTTTTTAGTGCAAACACTGAAGCTTTCTTT. This codes for CSVFSANTEAFF. The rearrangement uses TRBV29-1 and TRBJ1-1; D gene uncertain. From germline, CDR1 is SQVTM and CDR2 ANQGSEA. With 5 bases removed from V and 2 bases from J, the gap between germline ends came to 9 bases. There are 12 residues in the CDR3.

This clone has a handful of counts. The rearrangement joins TRBV7-3 to TRBJ1-1; D is ambiguous. The CDR3 contains 14 residues. V shed 6 bases and J shed 5 bases, with 16 bases lying between them. The germline V gene has CDR1 SGHTA and CDR2 FQGTGA. The CDR3 region is CASSQDSIGTEAFF. The CDR3 DNA reads as TGTGCCAGCAGTCAAGACTCCATAGGGACTGAAGCTTTCTTT.

A few counts support this clone. Other DNA variants within this sample encode the same CDR3. This chain connects TRBV11-3 to TRBJ1-5; no definite D call. The V end was cut by 5 bases, the J end by 6 bases, with 8 bases between. Germline CDR1 and CDR2: SGHNT and YENEEA. This CDR3 contains 12 residues. Here the CDR3 reads CASSHGGQPQHF. The CDR3 DNA reads TGTGCCAGCAGCCATGGAGGTCAGCCCCAGCATTTT. Complete variable domain (other parts from reference TRBV11-3 and TRBJ1-5): EAGVVQSPRYKIIEKKQPVAFWCNPISGHNTLYWYLQNLGQGPELLIRYENEEAVDDSQLPKDRFSAERLKGVDSTLKIQPAELGDSAVYLCASSHGGQPQHFGDGTRLSIL.

The count of this clone is one. This chain connects TRBV10-3 to TRBJ2-7; no reliable D call. The CDR3 length is 15 residues. The germline V and J ends were trimmed by 0 bases and 6 bases, with 15 bases remaining between them. Per the germline V gene, CDR1 is ENHRY and CDR2 is SYGVKD. CDR3 nucleotide sequence: TGTGCCATCAGTGAGTCTGTTAGCATTAATGTCGAGCAGTACTTC. It translates to CAISESVSINVEQYF.